A selection of T cell receptor beta chains follows, all from one sample in a study of CD8 T cells in ankylosing spondylitis. TCRdb analysed the 5' RACE reads with MiXCR anew, one entry per CDR3 protein. In the table there are 230,000 or so distinct CDR3 sequences, about 18% of which are singletons. The sample consisted of blood, either unsorted or a sorted T cell fraction (not recorded which). These receptors all stem from a male donor with ankylosing spondylitis or in good health (not recorded which). The CDR3 runs from the conserved cysteine through the conserved F or W. A D gene is named only where the DNA matches it firmly. The size entry is marked missing in some rows and otherwise reads once, few, many or a size class.

j_call v_call d_call clone_size cdr3_aa cdr3_nt
TRBJ2-1 TRBV7-9 . few CASSKGPRDNEQFF TGTGCCAGCAGCAAGGGACCGCGAGACAATGAGCAGTTCTTC
TRBJ2-4 TRBV5-1 TRBD1 . CASSPDRGLDIQYF TGCGCCAGCAGCCCGGACAGGGGGCTTGACATTCAGTACTTC
TRBJ2-7 TRBV25-1 TRBD1 . CARETGSSYEQYF TGTGCCAGAGAGACAGGGTCCTCCTACGAGCAGTACTTC
TRBJ2-3 TRBV7-9 . . CASSKVLDTDTQYF TGTGCCAGCAGCAAGGTGCTTGACACAGATACGCAGTATTTT
TRBJ2-2 TRBV6-2/TRBV6-3 . few CASSPGRFNTGELFF TGTGCCAGCAGTCCTGGACGATTCAACACCGGGGAGCTGTTTTTT
TRBJ2-3 TRBV25-1 TRBD2 few CASIGLVPDTQYF TGTGCCAGCATCGGACTAGTGCCAGATACGCAGTATTTT
TRBJ2-5 TRBV19 . few CASSAPARETQYF TGTGCCAGTAGTGCCCCCGCTCGGGAGACCCAGTACTTC
TRBJ2-2 TRBV4-3 . few CASSQAPTPGGELFF TGCGCCAGCAGCCAAGCTCCCACTCCTGGGGGGGAGCTGTTTTTT
TRBJ2-7 TRBV6-2/TRBV6-3 . . CASSYSGSTSAPTEQYF TGTGCCAGCAGTTACTCGGGCTCCACGTCGGCCCCTACCGAGCAGTACTTC
TRBJ2-1 TRBV10-2 . . CASRADNEQFF TGCGCCAGCAGGGCAGACAATGAGCAGTTCTTC
TRBJ1-2 TRBV20-1 . few CSARGGYGYTF TGCAGTGCTCGGGGGGGATATGGCTACACCTTC
TRBJ1-1 TRBV6-5 . few CASSYSGAGTEAFF TGTGCCAGCAGTTACTCGGGGGCCGGGACTGAAGCTTTCTTT
TRBJ1-1 TRBV4-1 . few CASSRANTEAFF TGCGCCAGCAGCAGAGCTAACACTGAAGCTTTCTTT
TRBJ2-7 TRBV5-6 . . CASSFEGPYEQYF TGTGCCAGCAGCTTTGAGGGCCCCTACGAGCAGTACTTC
TRBJ2-5 TRBV5-1 . . CASSADLETQYF TGCGCCAGCAGCGCGGACTTAGAGACCCAGTACTTC
TRBJ2-3 TRBV12-3/TRBV12-4 . few CASSSTRTDTQYF TGTGCCAGCAGTTCTACACGCACAGATACGCAGTATTTT
TRBJ2-7 TRBV5-1 . . CASSQGVAEPLEQYF TGCGCCAGCAGCCAGGGGGTAGCGGAGCCCCTGGAGCAGTACTTC
TRBJ2-1 TRBV19 . few CASSIGGAGNEQFF TGTGCCAGTAGTATTGGCGGGGCCGGCAATGAGCAGTTCTTC
TRBJ1-5 TRBV4-3 . many CASSQDRLSGEPQHF TGCGCCAGCAGCCAAGATCGGTTGTCGGGGGAGCCCCAGCATTTT
TRBJ2-7 TRBV7-9 TRBD1 . CASSSLKAGQGGYEQYF TGTGCCAGCAGCTCTTTGAAGGCGGGACAGGGGGGATACGAGCAGTACTTC
TRBJ2-7 TRBV29-1 . few CSVGAGDNSYEQYF TGCAGCGTCGGGGCGGGGGACAACTCCTACGAGCAGTACTTC
TRBJ2-1 TRBV3-1 . . CASSQRDSEQFF TGTGCCAGCAGCCAGCGGGACTCCGAGCAGTTCTTC
TRBJ1-1 TRBV4-1 . . CASSQNPRGMGTEAFF TGCGCCAGCAGCCAGAATCCCAGAGGAATGGGTACTGAAGCTTTCTTT
TRBJ1-1 TRBV7-2 . . CASTLVGLGEAFF TGTGCCAGCACCCTTGTCGGGTTAGGGGAAGCTTTCTTT
TRBJ2-5 TRBV9 . few CASSVVPGLLETQYF TGTGCCAGCAGCGTAGTTCCGGGGTTGTTAGAGACCCAGTACTTC
TRBJ2-3 TRBV5-1 TRBD2 . CASSLTLGLAGDTDTQYF TGCGCCAGCAGCTTGACCCTCGGACTAGCGGGAGACACAGATACGCAGTATTTT
TRBJ1-1 TRBV4-1 . . CASSQDQGSAFF TGCGCCAGCAGCCAAGACCAGGGTTCAGCTTTCTTT
TRBJ2-3 TRBV27 . many CASSLSVLPDDTQYF TGTGCCAGCAGTTTAAGCGTACTCCCCGATGATACGCAGTATTTT
TRBJ2-7 TRBV12-3/TRBV12-4 TRBD1 . CASSATGVYEQYF TGTGCCAGCAGCGCCACAGGGGTCTACGAGCAGTACTTC
TRBJ2-3 TRBV20-1 TRBD2 few CSAWTSGRWTDTQYF TGCAGTGCTTGGACTAGCGGGAGGTGGACAGATACGCAGTATTTT
TRBJ2-7 TRBV29-1 . few CSVEGYGEQYF TGCAGCGTTGAAGGCTACGGCGAACAGTACTTC
TRBJ2-5 TRBV28 . many CASSFRTSYQETQYF TGTGCCAGCAGTTTCAGGACCTCGTACCAAGAGACCCAGTACTTC
TRBJ2-1 TRBV19 . . CAAAPSTPVLYNEQFF TGTGCCGCCGCTCCGTCGACCCCCGTACTTTACAATGAGCAGTTCTTC
TRBJ2-6 TRBV5-6 . . CASSLAGPGANVLTF TGTGCCAGCAGCTTGGCAGGGCCTGGGGCCAACGTCCTGACTTTC
TRBJ2-7 TRBV5-6 . medium-sized CASSPGQPYEQYF TGTGCCAGCAGCCCCGGACAGCCCTACGAGCAGTACTTC
TRBJ2-2 TRBV2 . few CASDKAGELFF TGTGCCAGTGACAAGGCCGGGGAGCTGTTTTTT
TRBJ2-5 TRBV9 . few CASSTRTGETQYF TGTGCCAGCAGCACTAGGACCGGAGAGACCCAGTACTTC
TRBJ2-3 TRBV12-5 . few CASGFRELADTQYF TGTGCTAGTGGTTTTCGGGAGTTGGCAGATACGCAGTATTTT
TRBJ1-5 TRBV6-2/TRBV6-3 . . CASRPLEGRSNQPQHF TGTGCCAGCAGACCCCTGGAGGGGAGGTCCAATCAGCCCCAGCATTTT
TRBJ2-1 TRBV7-3 . few CASSFWPNNEQFF TGTGCCAGCAGCTTCTGGCCAAACAATGAGCAGTTCTTC
TRBJ2-7 TRBV27 TRBD1 many CASSRQGTYEQYF TGTGCCAGCAGTCGACAGGGGACCTACGAGCAGTACTTC
TRBJ2-5 TRBV20-1 TRBD1 . CSARQTGRQETQYF TGCAGTGCTAGGCAGACAGGGCGACAAGAGACCCAGTACTTC
TRBJ2-7 TRBV29-1 . few CSVEDGYNEQYF TGCAGCGTTGAGGACGGGTACAACGAGCAGTACTTC
TRBJ2-5 TRBV29-1 TRBD2 . CSVPGVAGGEETQYF TGCAGCGTCCCCGGGGTGGCGGGAGGGGAGGAGACCCAGTACTTC
TRBJ2-1 TRBV7-6 TRBD2 . CASQAGGYNEQFF TGTGCCAGCCAGGCGGGAGGGTACAATGAGCAGTTCTTC
TRBJ1-1 TRBV6-5 . many CASSYWEGLAFF TGTGCCAGCAGTTACTGGGAGGGATTAGCTTTCTTT
TRBJ2-5 TRBV20-1 . . CSASPPVGRPQETQYF TGCAGTGCTAGCCCACCCGTGGGGCGGCCACAAGAGACCCAGTACTTC